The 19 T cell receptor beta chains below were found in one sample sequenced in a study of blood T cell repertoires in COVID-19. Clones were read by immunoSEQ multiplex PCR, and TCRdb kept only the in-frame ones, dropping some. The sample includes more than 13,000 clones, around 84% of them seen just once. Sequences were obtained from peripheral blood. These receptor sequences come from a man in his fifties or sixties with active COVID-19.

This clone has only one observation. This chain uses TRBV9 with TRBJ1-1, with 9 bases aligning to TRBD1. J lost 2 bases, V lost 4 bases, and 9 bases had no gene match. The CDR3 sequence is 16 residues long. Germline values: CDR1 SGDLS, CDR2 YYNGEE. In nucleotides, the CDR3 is TGTGCCAGCAGCTTTGGAGTGACAGGGGGAAACACTGAAGCTTTCTTT. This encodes CASSFGVTGGNTEAFF. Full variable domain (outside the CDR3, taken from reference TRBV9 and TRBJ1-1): DSGVTQTPKHLITATGQRVTLRCSPRSGDLSVYWYQQSLDQGLQFLIQYYNGEERAKGNILERFSAQQFPDLHSELNLSSLELGDSALYFCASSFGVTGGNTEAFFGQGTRLTVV.

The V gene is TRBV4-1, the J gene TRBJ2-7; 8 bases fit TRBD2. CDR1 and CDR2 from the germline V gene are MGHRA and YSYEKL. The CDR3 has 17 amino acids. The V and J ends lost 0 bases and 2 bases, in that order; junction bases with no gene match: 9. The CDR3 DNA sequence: TGCGCCAGCAGCCAAGATCCCCGGGCGGGAGGAGCCTACGAGCAGTACTTC. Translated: CASSQDPRAGGAYEQYF.

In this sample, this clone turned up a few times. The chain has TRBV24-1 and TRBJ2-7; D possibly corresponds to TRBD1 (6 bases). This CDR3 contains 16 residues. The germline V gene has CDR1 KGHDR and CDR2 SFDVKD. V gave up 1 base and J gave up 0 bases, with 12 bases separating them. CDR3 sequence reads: CATSDFWTESSYEQYF. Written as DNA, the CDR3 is TGTGCCACCAGTGATTTCTGGACAGAGAGCTCCTACGAGCAGTACTTC.

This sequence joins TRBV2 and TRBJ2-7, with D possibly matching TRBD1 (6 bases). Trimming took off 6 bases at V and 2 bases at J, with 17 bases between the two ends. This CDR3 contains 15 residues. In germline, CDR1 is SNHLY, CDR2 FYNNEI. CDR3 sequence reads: CASSPSRQGPYEQYF. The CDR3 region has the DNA TGTGCCAGCAGCCCCAGTCGGCAGGGGCCCTACGAGCAGTACTTC.

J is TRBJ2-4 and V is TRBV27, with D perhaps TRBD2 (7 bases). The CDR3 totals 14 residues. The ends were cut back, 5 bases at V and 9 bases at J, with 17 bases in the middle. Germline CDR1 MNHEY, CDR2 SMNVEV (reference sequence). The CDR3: CASSPSVGGGIQYF. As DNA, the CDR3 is TGTGCCAGCAGTCCGTCGGTGGGAGGGGGCATTCAGTACTTC.

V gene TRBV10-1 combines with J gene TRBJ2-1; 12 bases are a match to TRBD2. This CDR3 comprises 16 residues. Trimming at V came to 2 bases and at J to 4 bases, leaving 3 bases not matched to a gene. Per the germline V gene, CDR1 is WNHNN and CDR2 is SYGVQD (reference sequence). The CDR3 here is CASSEGLAGIYNEQFF. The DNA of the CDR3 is TGCGCCAGCAGTGAGGGACTAGCGGGGATATACAATGAGCAGTTCTTC.

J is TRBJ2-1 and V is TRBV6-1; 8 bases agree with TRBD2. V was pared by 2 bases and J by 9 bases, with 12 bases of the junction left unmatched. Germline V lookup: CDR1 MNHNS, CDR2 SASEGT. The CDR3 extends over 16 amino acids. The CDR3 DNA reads TGTGCCAGCAGTGAAAGTAAACTAGCGGCCGTTGTTGAGCAGTTCTTC. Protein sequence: CASSESKLAAVVEQFF.

In DNA form, the CDR3 reads TGTGCCATCAAGGGAGGGGTGACTAGCGGGAGTACAGATACGCAGTATTTT. This codes for CAIKGGVTSGSTDTQYF. This chain connects TRBV7-9 to TRBJ2-3, with 12 bases lining up with TRBD2. Trimming at V came to 10 bases and at J to 3 bases, leaving 14 bases not matched to a gene. Germline V gene sequence: CDR1 SEHNR, CDR2 FQNEAQ (reference sequence). This CDR3 region has 17 residues.

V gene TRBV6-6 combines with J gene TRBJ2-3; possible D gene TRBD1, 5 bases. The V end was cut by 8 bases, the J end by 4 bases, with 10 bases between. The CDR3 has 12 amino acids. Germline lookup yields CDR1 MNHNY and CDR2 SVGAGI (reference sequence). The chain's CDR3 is CASGARADTQYF. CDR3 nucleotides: TGTGCCAGCGGCGCCAGGGCAGATACGCAGTATTTT.

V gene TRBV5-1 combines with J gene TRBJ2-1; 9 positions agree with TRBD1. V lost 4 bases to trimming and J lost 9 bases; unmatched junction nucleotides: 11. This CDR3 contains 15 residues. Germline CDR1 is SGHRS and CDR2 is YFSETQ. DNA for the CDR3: TGCGCCAGCAGCATTACAGGGGGCCTAGATATTGAGCAGTTCTTC. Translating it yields CASSITGGLDIEQFF.

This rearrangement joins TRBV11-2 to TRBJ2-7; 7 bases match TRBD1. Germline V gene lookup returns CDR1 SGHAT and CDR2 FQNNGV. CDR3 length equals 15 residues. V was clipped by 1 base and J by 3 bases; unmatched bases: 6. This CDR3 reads CASSLARGNLYEQYF. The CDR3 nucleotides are TGTGCCAGCAGCTTAGCCAGGGGGAACCTCTACGAGCAGTACTTC.

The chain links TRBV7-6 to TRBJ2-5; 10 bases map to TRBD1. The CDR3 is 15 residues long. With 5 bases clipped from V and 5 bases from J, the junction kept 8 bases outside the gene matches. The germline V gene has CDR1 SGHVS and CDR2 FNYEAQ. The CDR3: CASSTRDRGRETQYF. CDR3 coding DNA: TGTGCCAGCAGCACGCGGGACAGGGGCCGGGAGACCCAGTACTTC.

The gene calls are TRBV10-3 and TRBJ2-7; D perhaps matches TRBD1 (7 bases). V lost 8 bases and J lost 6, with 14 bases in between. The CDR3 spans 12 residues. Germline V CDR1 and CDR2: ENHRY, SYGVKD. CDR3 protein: CAILGTAGEQYF. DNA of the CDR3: TGTGCCATCCTCGGGACAGCGGGCGAGCAGTACTTC.

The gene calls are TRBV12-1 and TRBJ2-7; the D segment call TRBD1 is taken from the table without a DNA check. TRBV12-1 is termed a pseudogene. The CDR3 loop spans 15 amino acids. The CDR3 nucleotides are TGTGCCAGCACCCTACCCGGGACAGGAAAGGAGGAGCAGTACTTC. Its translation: CASTLPGTGKEEQYF.

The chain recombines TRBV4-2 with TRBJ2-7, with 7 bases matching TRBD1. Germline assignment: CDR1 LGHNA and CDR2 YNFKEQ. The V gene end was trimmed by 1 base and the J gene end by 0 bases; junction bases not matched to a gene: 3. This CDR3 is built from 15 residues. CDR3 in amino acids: CASSQVWDSSYEQYF. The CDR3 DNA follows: TGTGCCAGCAGCCAAGTCTGGGACAGCTCCTACGAGCAGTACTTC.

The CDR3 DNA reads as TGTGCCAGCAGCAAATTGAACCTAGCGGGAGTGATCAGAGAGACCCAGTACTTC. It specifies CASSKLNLAGVIRETQYF. The V and J genes are TRBV21-1 and TRBJ2-5; TRBD2 was called by the table and not checked on the DNA. TRBV21-1 is recorded as a pseudogene. This CDR3 contains 18 residues.

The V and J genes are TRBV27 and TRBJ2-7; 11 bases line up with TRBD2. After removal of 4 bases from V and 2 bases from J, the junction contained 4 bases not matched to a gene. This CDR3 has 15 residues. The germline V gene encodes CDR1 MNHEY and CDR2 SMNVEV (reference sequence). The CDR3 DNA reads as TGTGCCAGCAGTTGGGGACTAGCGGAACCCTACGAGCAGTACTTC. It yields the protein CASSWGLAEPYEQYF.

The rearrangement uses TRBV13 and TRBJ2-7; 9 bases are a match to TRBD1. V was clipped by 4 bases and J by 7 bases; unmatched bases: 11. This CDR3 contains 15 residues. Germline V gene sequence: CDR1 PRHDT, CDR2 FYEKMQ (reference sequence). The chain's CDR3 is CASSSSGTGLEEQYF. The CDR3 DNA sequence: TGTGCCAGCAGCTCGTCCGGGACAGGGCTCGAGGAGCAGTACTTC.

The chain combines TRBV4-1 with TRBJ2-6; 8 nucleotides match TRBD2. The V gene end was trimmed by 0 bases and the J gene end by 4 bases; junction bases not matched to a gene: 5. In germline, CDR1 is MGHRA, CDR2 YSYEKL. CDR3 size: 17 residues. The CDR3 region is CASSQDGAGVGANVLTF. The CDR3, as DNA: TGCGCCAGCAGCCAAGATGGAGCGGGGGTCGGGGCCAACGTCCTGACTTTC.